Below, 7 T cell receptor beta chains from the same sample are listed, as sequenced in a study of beta chain features in type 1 diabetes. As every portion of the isolated RNA was reverse transcribed, the sequencing read expressed TCRB transcripts. Sequencing used immunoSEQ multiplex PCR; TCRdb keeps in-frame clones, though not all of them. The data hold about 410,000 clones, with more than 11% observed a single time. Sequencing input: naive CD4+ T cells from blood. Every receptor here comes from a man aged 25-45 years in good health.

This clone has a handful of counts. J is TRBJ2-5 and V is TRBV7-2; 8 bases agree with TRBD2. Germline-derived CDR1 and CDR2 are SGHTA and FQGNSA. The J segment lost 4 bases and the V segment lost 1 base, leaving 2 bases of the junction unmatched. The CDR3 runs to 14 residues. The CDR3 sequence: CASSLELAAETQYF. The DNA of the CDR3 is TGTGCCAGCAGCTTAGAACTAGCGGCAGAGACCCAGTACTTC.

The rearrangement joins TRBV7-2 to TRBJ2-1; D is unclear. Deletions cut 2 bases from V and 9 bases from J, with 14 bases between. CDR1 and CDR2 (germline): SGHTA, FQGNSA. This CDR3 contains 14 residues. CDR3 sequence: CASSLNYQGGEQFF. The CDR3 DNA reads TGTGCCAGCAGCTTAAATTACCAAGGCGGTGAGCAGTTCTTC.

The rearrangement joins TRBV7-9 to TRBJ2-5; TRBD1 or TRBD2 may be the D gene (5 bases each). The germline V and J ends were trimmed by 3 bases and 2 bases, with 13 bases remaining between them. The CDR3 contains 15 residues. Germline CDR1 reads SEHNR; CDR2 reads FQNEAQ (reference sequence). The CDR3 DNA reads as TGTGCCAGCAGCTTCCGGGGCGCGGGTCAAGAGACCCAGTACTTC. This codes for CASSFRGAGQETQYF.

This sequence joins TRBV12-5 and TRBJ1-5; D is undetermined. Germline CDR1 and CDR2: LGHNT and FRNRAP. The length of the CDR3 is 13 residues. With 1 base removed from V and 5 bases from J, the gap between germline ends came to 6 bases. CDR3 amino acids: CASGLASYQPQHF. DNA of the CDR3: TGTGCTAGTGGTTTGGCGAGTTATCAGCCCCAGCATTTT. The full variable domain, with the rest looked up from reference TRBV12-5 and TRBJ1-5, is DARVTQTPRHKVTEMGQEVTMRCQPILGHNTVFWYRQTMMQGLELLAYFRNRAPLDDSGMPKDRFSAEMPDATLATLKIQPSEPRDSAVYFCASGLASYQPQHFGDGTRLSIL.

V is TRBV4-3 and J is TRBJ2-1, with 7 nucleotides matching TRBD2. The CDR3 spans 17 residues. CDR1 is LGHNA, CDR2 YSLEER, per germline. With 0 bases clipped from V and 2 bases from J, the junction kept 7 bases outside the gene matches. The CDR3, as DNA: TGCGCCAGCAGCCAAGAGATACGGCGGGGGACCTACAATGAGCAGTTCTTC. Amino acid sequence: CASSQEIRRGTYNEQFF.

This rearrangement joins TRBV5-4 to TRBJ2-7; 9 bases align to TRBD1. Trimming took 4 bases from V and 3 from J; bases not matched to a gene: 5. Germline assignment: CDR1 SGHNT and CDR2 YYREEE (reference sequence). The CDR3 loop spans 14 amino acids. Written as DNA, the CDR3 is TGTGCCAGCAGCGCCGGACAGGGGATCTACGAGCAGTACTTC. Translation: CASSAGQGIYEQYF.

In this sample, this clone turned up a few times. The rearrangement joins TRBV20-1 to TRBJ1-2; no firm D call. Trimming removed 6 bases at V and 5 bases at J, with 10 bases between. This CDR3 region has 11 residues. CDR1 is DFQATT, CDR2 SNEGSKA, per germline (reference sequence). CDR3 DNA sequence: TGCAGTGCGTACGCCGGATATGGCTACACCTTC. Residues: CSAYAGYGYTF.